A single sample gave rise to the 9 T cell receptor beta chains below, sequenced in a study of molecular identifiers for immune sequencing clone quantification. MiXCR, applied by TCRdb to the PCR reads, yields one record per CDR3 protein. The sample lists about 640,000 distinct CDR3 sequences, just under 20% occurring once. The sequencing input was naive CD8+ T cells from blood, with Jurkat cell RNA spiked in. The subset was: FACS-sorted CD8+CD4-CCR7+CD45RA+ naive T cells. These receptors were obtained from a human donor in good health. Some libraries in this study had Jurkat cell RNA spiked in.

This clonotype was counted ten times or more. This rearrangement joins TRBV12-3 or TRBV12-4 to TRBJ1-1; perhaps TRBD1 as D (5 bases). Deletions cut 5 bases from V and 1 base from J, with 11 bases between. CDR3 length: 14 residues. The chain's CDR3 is CASSRTGENTEAFF. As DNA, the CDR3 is TGTGCCAGCAGTAGAACAGGAGAGAACACTGAAGCTTTCTTT.

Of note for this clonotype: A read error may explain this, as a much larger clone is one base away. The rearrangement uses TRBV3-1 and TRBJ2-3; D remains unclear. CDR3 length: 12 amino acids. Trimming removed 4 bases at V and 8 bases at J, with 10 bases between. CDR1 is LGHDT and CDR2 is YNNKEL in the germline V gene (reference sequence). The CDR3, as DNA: TGTGCCAGCAGCCCATTTAAAGCTACGCAGTATTTT. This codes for CASSPFKATQYF.

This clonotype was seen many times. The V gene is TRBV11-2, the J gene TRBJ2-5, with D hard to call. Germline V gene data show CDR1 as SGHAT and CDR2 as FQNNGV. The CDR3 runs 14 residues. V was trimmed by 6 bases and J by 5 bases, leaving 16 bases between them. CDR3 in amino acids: CASSYWPERETQYF. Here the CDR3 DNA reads TGTGCCAGCAGTTACTGGCCCGAGAGGGAGACCCAGTACTTC. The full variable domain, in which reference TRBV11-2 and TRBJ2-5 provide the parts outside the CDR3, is EAGVAQSPRYKIIEKRQSVAFWCNPISGHATLYWYQQILGQGPKLLIQFQNNGVVDDSQLPKDRFSAERLKGVDSTLKIQPAKLEDSAVYLCASSYWPERETQYFGPGTRLLVL.

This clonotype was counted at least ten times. The CDR3 loop reads CASSMTGGYTGELFF. For the CDR3, the DNA is TGTGCCAGTAGTATGACAGGGGGCTACACCGGGGAGCTGTTTTTT. The V gene is TRBV19, the J gene TRBJ2-2; 10 bases are shared with TRBD1. Germline CDR1 LNHDA, CDR2 SQIVND (reference sequence). Losses at the gene ends were 3 bases for V and 3 bases for J; bases not matched to a gene: 1. This CDR3 comprises 15 residues.

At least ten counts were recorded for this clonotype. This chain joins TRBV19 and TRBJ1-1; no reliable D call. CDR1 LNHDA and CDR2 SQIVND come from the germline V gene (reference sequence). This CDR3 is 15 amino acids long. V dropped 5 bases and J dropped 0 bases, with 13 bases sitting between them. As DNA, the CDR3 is TGTGCCAGTAGTGTGATGCATGGTGTGAACACTGAAGCTTTCTTT. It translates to CASSVMHGVNTEAFF.

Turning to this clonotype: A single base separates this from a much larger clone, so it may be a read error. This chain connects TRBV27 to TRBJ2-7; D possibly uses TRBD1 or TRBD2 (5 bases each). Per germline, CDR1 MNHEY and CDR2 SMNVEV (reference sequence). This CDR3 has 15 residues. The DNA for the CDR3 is TGTGCCAGCAGTTTATCTGTGGGGGTCCGCTACGAGCGGTACTTC. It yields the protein CASSLSVGVRYERYF.

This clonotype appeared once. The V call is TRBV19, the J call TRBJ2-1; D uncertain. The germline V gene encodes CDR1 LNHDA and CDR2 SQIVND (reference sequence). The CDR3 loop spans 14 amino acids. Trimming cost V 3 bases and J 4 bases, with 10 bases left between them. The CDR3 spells CASSIGVLYNEQFF. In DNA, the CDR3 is TGTGCCAGTAGTATTGGGGTCCTGTACAATGAGCAGTTCTTC.

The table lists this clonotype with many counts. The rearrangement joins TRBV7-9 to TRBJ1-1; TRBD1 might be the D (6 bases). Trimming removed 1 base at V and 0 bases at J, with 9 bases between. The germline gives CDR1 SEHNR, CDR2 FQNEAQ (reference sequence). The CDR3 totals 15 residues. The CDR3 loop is CASSLERQVNTEAFF. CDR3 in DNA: TGTGCCAGCAGCTTAGAGAGACAGGTGAACACTGAAGCTTTCTTT.

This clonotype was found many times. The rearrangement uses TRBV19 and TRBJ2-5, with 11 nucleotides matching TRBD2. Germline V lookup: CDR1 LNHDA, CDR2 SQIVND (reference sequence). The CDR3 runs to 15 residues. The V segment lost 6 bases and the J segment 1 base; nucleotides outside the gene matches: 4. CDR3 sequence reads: CASSHGTSGQETQYF. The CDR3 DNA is TGTGCCAGTAGCCACGGGACTAGCGGCCAAGAGACCCAGTACTTC.